A single sample is the source of the 32 T cell receptor beta chains below, sequenced in a study of cytomegalovirus exposure and HLA in healthy donors. Profiled with immunoSEQ multiplex PCR; TCRdb holds only in-frame clones, not every one. In the table there are 100,000 or so clones, approximately 84% of which are singletons. The sample comprised PBMCs. The source of these receptors is a man aged 18 to 29 in good health and CMV-seropositive.

The rearrangement joins TRBV4-3 to TRBJ2-1; perhaps TRBD1 as D (7 bases). The CDR3 contains 18 residues. The V gene's germline CDR1 is LGHNA and CDR2 YSLEER. The germline V and J ends were trimmed by 4 bases and 6 bases, with 25 bases remaining between them. The CDR3 sequence: CASSRGARRQGSPNEQFF. CDR3 nucleotides: TGCGCCAGCAGCCGGGGGGCACGCCGACAGGGATCACCCAATGAGCAGTTCTTC.

The chain carries TRBV6-4 and TRBJ1-1; TRBD1 might be the D (6 bases). The V end was cut by 4 bases, the J end by 6 bases, with 12 bases between. This CDR3 is built from 13 residues. Germline V gene sequence: CDR1 MRHNA, CDR2 SNTAGT. For the CDR3, the DNA is TGTGCCAGCAGTGCCCTACAGGGTGCTGAAGCTTTCTTT. Its protein is CASSALQGAEAFF.

This clone was seen only a few times. The V call is TRBV27, the J call TRBJ2-7, with TRBD2 matching over 13 bases. The CDR3 is made up of 13 amino acids. With V trimmed by 10 bases and J by 2 bases, 2 bases remained unmatched. Germline CDR1 MNHEY, CDR2 SMNVEV (reference sequence). The CDR3 spells CATGLAGAYEQYF. CDR3 in DNA: TGTGCCACCGGACTAGCGGGAGCCTACGAGCAGTACTTC.

This clone was observed a single time. The genes are TRBV7-2 and TRBJ2-7, with D possibly TRBD1 on 6 matching bases. Trimming shortened V by 5 bases and J by 2 bases, and 10 bases separated the two germline ends. This CDR3 comprises 13 residues. CDR1 and CDR2 (germline): SGHTA, FQGNSA. The CDR3 sequence is CASSRTVTYEQYF. The CDR3 region has the DNA TGTGCCAGCAGCCGGACAGTAACCTACGAGCAGTACTTC.

This clone was seen more than once but under ten times. The chain carries TRBV25-1 and TRBJ2-7; 9 bases fit TRBD1. The CDR3 spans 15 residues. The trim removed 4 bases at V and 2 bases at J, leaving 6 bases unmatched. Per the germline V gene, CDR1 is MGHDK and CDR2 is SYGVNS. CDR3 sequence: CASSVLGDRAYEQYF. CDR3 DNA: TGTGCCAGCAGTGTTTTGGGGGACAGGGCCTACGAGCAGTACTTC.

The chain recombines TRBV6-6 with TRBJ1-2, with 9 bases aligning to TRBD1. Germline CDR1 reads MNHNY; CDR2 reads SVGAGI (reference sequence). The CDR3 is 15 residues long. V dropped 0 bases and J dropped 4; count of bases not matched to a gene: 3. CDR3 residues: CASSYSGDRAYGYTF. Written as DNA, the CDR3 is TGTGCCAGCAGTTACTCGGGGGACAGGGCCTATGGCTACACCTTC.

This clone is a singleton in its sample. This CDR3 reads CASSPHIAGDLTDEQFF. CDR3 coding DNA: TGTGCCAGCAGCCCACACATAGCGGGGGACCTTACGGATGAGCAGTTCTTC. This chain uses TRBV7-9 with TRBJ2-1, with TRBD2 matching 9 bases. CDR3 length: 17 residues. J lost 8 bases, V lost 5 bases, and 16 bases had no gene match. Per germline, CDR1 SEHNR and CDR2 FQNEAQ (reference sequence).

This chain connects TRBV2 to TRBJ2-3; D gene ambiguous. The CDR3 loop spans 17 amino acids. Germline values: CDR1 SNHLY, CDR2 FYNNEI. V lost 6 bases to trimming and J lost 0 bases, with 19 bases between them. The CDR3 sequence: CASSISLAGPSTDTQYF. The DNA for the CDR3 is TGTGCCAGCAGCATAAGTCTCGCAGGCCCTAGCACAGATACGCAGTATTTT. Looking up the rest from reference TRBV2 and TRBJ2-3 gives the full variable domain: EPEVTQTPSHQVTQMGQEVILRCVPISNHLYFYWYRQILGQKVEFLVSFYNNEISEKSEIFDDQFSVERPDGSNFTLKIRSTKLEDSAMYFCASSISLAGPSTDTQYFGPGTRLTVL.

J is TRBJ1-1 and V is TRBV6-1; possible D gene TRBD1, 6 bases. V was cut by 6 bases and J by 3 bases, with 17 bases left in between. The germline V gene encodes CDR1 MNHNS and CDR2 SASEGT. The CDR3 contains 15 residues. The CDR3 bases are TGTGCCAGCAGGGAGCCTGGTGGGGGCTACACTGAAGCTTTCTTT. Amino acids: CASREPGGGYTEAFF.

This clone showed up just a few times. The gene calls are TRBV7-2 and TRBJ1-1, with 9 bases lining up with TRBD1. This CDR3 is built from 15 residues. Trimming removed 5 bases from V and 3 bases from J; junction bases left unmatched: 7. Germline V gives CDR1 SGHTA, CDR2 FQGNSA. CDR3 DNA sequence: TGTGCCAGCAGCCCCAACAGGGGGCAGGACACTGAAGCTTTCTTT. Its translation: CASSPNRGQDTEAFF.

The chain links TRBV10-3 to TRBJ2-1; 9 nucleotides line up with TRBD2. Germline V gene lookup returns CDR1 ENHRY and CDR2 SYGVKD. The CDR3 covers 18 residues. V lost 4 bases and J lost 2; bases outside the gene matches: 12. The CDR3 spells CAISGIELLAGPYNEQFF. The CDR3 coding sequence is TGTGCCATCAGTGGGATAGAACTACTAGCGGGCCCCTACAATGAGCAGTTCTTC.

The sample holds a few counts of this clone. The chain combines TRBV10-3 with TRBJ2-3; 7 positions match TRBD2. Germline CDR1 is ENHRY and CDR2 is SYGVKD. The CDR3 loop spans 14 amino acids. With 6 bases clipped from V and 1 base from J, the junction kept 4 bases outside the gene matches. CDR3 coding DNA: TGTGCCATCAGACAACGGGAGGGCACAGATACGCAGTATTTT. This sequence encodes CAIRQREGTDTQYF.

J is TRBJ1-2 and V is TRBV9; D is possibly TRBD1 (6 bases). Trimming left V 0 bases short and J 10 bases short, with 13 bases between. Germline-derived CDR1 and CDR2 are SGDLS and YYNGEE. The length of the CDR3 is 13 residues. CDR3 sequence reads: CASSVDNRAAYTF. CDR3 sequence (DNA): TGTGCCAGCAGCGTAGATAACAGGGCGGCCTACACCTTC.

This clone has only one observation. V usage is TRBV19 and J usage is TRBJ2-1, with 9 bases lining up with TRBD1. CDR3 size: 13 residues. With 7 bases clipped from V and 8 bases from J, the junction kept 6 bases outside the gene matches. Germline CDR1 reads LNHDA; CDR2 reads SQIVND (reference sequence). The chain's CDR3 is CASTRTGVDEQFF. The CDR3 DNA reads TGTGCCAGTACGAGGACAGGGGTCGATGAGCAGTTCTTC.

The V call is TRBV19, the J call TRBJ2-5, with D tentatively TRBD1 (5 bases). The CDR3 spans 13 residues. Germline values: CDR1 LNHDA, CDR2 SQIVND (reference sequence). Between the trimmed V and J ends, which lost 6 bases and 3 bases, there was a span of 11 bases. The CDR3 sequence: CASSQDKKETQYF. In nucleotides, the CDR3 is TGTGCCAGTAGCCAGGACAAGAAAGAGACCCAGTACTTC.

The chain recombines TRBV7-3 with TRBJ2-7; TRBD2 is a possible D gene (6 bases). This CDR3 is built from 13 residues. CDR1 is SGHTA and CDR2 is FQGTGA in the germline V gene. Between the trimmed V and J ends, which lost 6 bases and 1 base, there was a span of 10 bases. This chain's CDR3 is CASSPGGSYEQYF. CDR3 DNA: TGTGCCAGCAGTCCCGGGGGATCCTACGAGCAGTACTTC.

The genes are TRBV19 and TRBJ1-1, with no clear D. This CDR3 comprises 13 residues. V dropped 4 bases and J dropped 1 base, with 7 bases sitting between them. Germline lookup yields CDR1 LNHDA and CDR2 SQIVND (reference sequence). The CDR3 nucleotides read TGTGCCAGTAGTACCGGGAGGAACACTGAAGCTTTCTTT. Amino acid sequence: CASSTGRNTEAFF.

The genes are TRBV27 and TRBJ2-3, with 16 bases aligning to TRBD2. This CDR3 has 17 amino acids. V dropped 6 bases and J dropped 3; count of bases not matched to a gene: 6. In germline, CDR1 is MNHEY, CDR2 SMNVEV (reference sequence). CDR3 nucleotide sequence: TGTGCCAGCAGGGGGACTAGCGGGAGGGCCTGGACAGATACGCAGTATTTT. Translating gives CASRGTSGRAWTDTQYF.

This chain uses TRBV28 with TRBJ2-7; 7 bases are a match to TRBD1. CDR1 and CDR2 (germline): MDHEN, SYDVKM. This CDR3 has 14 residues. V lost 5 bases and J lost 2; bases outside the gene matches: 6. The CDR3 protein is CASSTWTGAYEQYF. CDR3 nucleotide sequence: TGTGCCAGCAGTACCTGGACAGGAGCCTACGAGCAGTACTTC. The full variable domain, completed using reference TRBV28 and TRBJ2-7, is DVKVTQSSRYLVKRTGEKVFLECVQDMDHENMFWYRQDPGLGLRLIYFSYDVKMKEKGDIPEGYSVSREKKERFSLILESASTNQTSMYLCASSTWTGAYEQYFGPGTRLTVT.

In this sample, this clone turned up a few times. One end of the junction is discordant with germline, which a read error may explain. The chain carries TRBV6-5 and TRBJ2-2; tentative D call: TRBD2 (5 bases). There are 14 residues in the CDR3. Per germline, CDR1 MNHEY and CDR2 SVGAGI. As DNA, the CDR3 is TGTGCCAGCAGTTTTTCAGTGGCCACCGGGGAGCTGCTTTTT. It specifies CASSFSVATGELLF.

The chain employs TRBV7-8 and TRBJ1-5; 8 bases are shared with TRBD1. CDR1 and CDR2 from the germline V gene are SGHVS and FQNEAQ. J gave up 3 bases and V 6 bases, and 4 bases lay outside the gene matches. CDR3 length: 14 residues. CDR3 protein: CASRPGQDNQPQHF. The CDR3 bases are TGTGCCAGCAGACCGGGACAGGACAATCAGCCCCAGCATTTT.

The chain uses TRBV15 and TRBJ1-1, with D perhaps TRBD1 (6 bases). The CDR3 is made up of 16 amino acids. The V gene lost 3 bases and the J gene lost 4 bases, with 18 bases spanning the gap. Germline V gene data show CDR1 as LNHNV and CDR2 as YYDKDF (reference sequence). The CDR3 coding sequence is TGTGCCACCAGCAGCTTTCTTACAGGGTCCCGCACTGAAGCTTTCTTT. It is translated as CATSSFLTGSRTEAFF.

The V and J genes are TRBV4-2 and TRBJ2-3; no reliable D call. The V gene lost 0 bases and the J gene lost 4 bases, with 8 bases spanning the gap. From germline, CDR1 is LGHNA and CDR2 YNFKEQ. The CDR3 length is 14 residues. CDR3 sequence: CASSQDPRADTQYF. The CDR3 bases are TGTGCCAGCAGCCAAGATCCCCGGGCAGATACGCAGTATTTT.

The rearrangement uses TRBV6-5 and TRBJ2-7; 11 bases match TRBD1. There are 15 residues in the CDR3. J gave up 3 bases and V 6 bases, and 7 bases lay outside the gene matches. Per the germline V gene, CDR1 is MNHEY and CDR2 is SVGAGI. CDR3: CASSAGTGGHYEQYF. DNA for the CDR3: TGTGCCAGCAGCGCAGGGACAGGGGGGCACTACGAGCAGTACTTC.

The gene calls are TRBV9 and TRBJ1-5; D might be TRBD1 (5 bases). Trimming took 2 bases from V and 7 from J, leaving 10 bases between them. The CDR3 length is 13 residues. Germline assignment: CDR1 SGDLS and CDR2 YYNGEE. The CDR3 nucleotides are TGTGCCAGCAGCGTTCAGGGTAACCAGCCCCAGCATTTT. Its protein is CASSVQGNQPQHF.

The chain has TRBV5-6 and TRBJ2-3; D is ambiguous. Germline assignment: CDR1 SGHDT and CDR2 YYEEEE. Trimming shortened V by 1 base and J by 1 base, and 7 bases separated the two germline ends. The CDR3 has 14 residues. The CDR3 DNA reads TGTGCCAGCAGCTTGAGTGCGGGCACAGATACGCAGTATTTT. Residues: CASSLSAGTDTQYF. Drawing the rest from reference TRBV5-6 and TRBJ2-3, the complete variable domain is DAGVTQSPTHLIKTRGQQVTLRCSPKSGHDTVSWYQQALGQGPQFIFQYYEEEERQRGNFPDRFSGHQFPNYSSELNVNALLLGDSALYLCASSLSAGTDTQYFGPGTRLTVL.

The genes are TRBV7-2 and TRBJ2-5; D gene uncertain. Germline lookup yields CDR1 SGHTA and CDR2 FQGNSA. Trimming removed 9 bases at V and 2 bases at J, with 7 bases between. This CDR3 is 11 amino acids long. This CDR3 is CASTKQETQYF. CDR3 bases: TGTGCCAGTACAAAACAAGAGACCCAGTACTTC.

The chain carries TRBV28 and TRBJ2-4; TRBD2 is a possible D gene (6 bases). The CDR3 totals 11 residues. Between the trimmed V and J ends, which lost 3 bases and 9 bases, there was a span of 6 bases. From germline, CDR1 is MDHEN and CDR2 SYDVKM. CDR3: CASSFSGIQYF. In nucleotides, the CDR3 is TGTGCCAGCAGTTTTAGCGGCATTCAGTACTTC.

The genes are TRBV5-4 and TRBJ2-6; 8 nucleotides agree with TRBD1. J lost 6 bases, V lost 2 bases, and 4 bases had no gene match. The length of the CDR3 is 15 residues. Germline V CDR1 and CDR2: SGHNT, YYREEE (reference sequence). Written as DNA, the CDR3 is TGTGCCAGCAGCTTTTCACAGGGGGTGGCCAACGTCCTGACTTTC. This codes for CASSFSQGVANVLTF.

J is TRBJ2-3 and V is TRBV5-6; TRBD1 matches 7 bases. Germline CDR1 SGHDT, CDR2 YYEEEE. The CDR3 sequence is 17 residues long. Losses at the gene ends were 1 base for V and 1 base for J; bases not matched to a gene: 9. The CDR3, as DNA: TGTGCCAGCAGCTTGTTCCGGACACAGGGGCGCACAGATACGCAGTATTTT. Its protein product is CASSLFRTQGRTDTQYF.

The gene calls are TRBV4-2 and TRBJ2-1; 8 nucleotides align to TRBD2. Germline V gives CDR1 LGHNA, CDR2 YNFKEQ. The V gene end was trimmed by 0 bases and the J gene end by 8 bases; junction bases not matched to a gene: 15. This CDR3 has 18 amino acids. CDR3: CASSQDLSGSLIFHEQFF. Here the CDR3 DNA reads TGTGCCAGCAGCCAAGATCTGAGCGGGAGTCTGATCTTCCATGAGCAGTTCTTC.

The rearrangement joins TRBV29-1 to TRBJ2-3, with 7 nucleotides matching TRBD2. This CDR3 has 16 residues. In germline, CDR1 is SQVTM, CDR2 ANQGSEA. V gave up 0 bases and J gave up 2 bases; unmatched junction bases: 8. The CDR3 here is CSVEDQRGVNTDTQYF. CDR3 coding DNA: TGCAGCGTTGAAGATCAACGGGGGGTGAACACAGATACGCAGTATTTT.